This section outlines one TCR beta chain sequence together with its context. The target antigen is unknown. Germline assignment: CDR1 SGDLS and CDR2 YYNGEE. The CDR3 has 13 residues. The V end lost 4 bases, the J end lost 1 base, and 6 bases lay between the germline ends. The sample is drawn from a study of OX40 agonist ivuxolimab in advanced cancers. Study context: Every 2 weeks, patients received ivuxolimab intravenously, dosed at 0.01 to 10 mg/kg. Study conclusions and caveats: The expanded peripheral T cells' antigen specificity was not determined.

Only in-frame clones appear in the TCRdb table, and some are missing; sequencing was by immunoSEQ multiplex PCR. The sample lists 53,000 or so clones, about four fifths occurring once. Systemic immunosuppression or a history of autoimmune disease excluded patients. The chain uses TRBV9 and TRBJ1-3; D is unclear. This material consisted of CD4+ or CD8+ T cells sorted from blood, taken in a trial of the OX40 agonist ivuxolimab. This receptor was obtained from an adult with an advanced solid tumor such as melanoma, head and neck, liver or kidney cancer. For the CDR3, the DNA is TGTGCCAGCAGCCCCCCTTCTGGAAACACCATATATTTT. It encodes CASSPPSGNTIYF. Filled out from reference TRBV9 and TRBJ1-3, the complete variable domain reads DSGVTQTPKHLITATGQRVTLRCSPRSGDLSVYWYQQSLDQGLQFLIQYYNGEERAKGNILERFSAQQFPDLHSELNLSSLELGDSALYFCASSPPSGNTIYFGEGSWLTVV.